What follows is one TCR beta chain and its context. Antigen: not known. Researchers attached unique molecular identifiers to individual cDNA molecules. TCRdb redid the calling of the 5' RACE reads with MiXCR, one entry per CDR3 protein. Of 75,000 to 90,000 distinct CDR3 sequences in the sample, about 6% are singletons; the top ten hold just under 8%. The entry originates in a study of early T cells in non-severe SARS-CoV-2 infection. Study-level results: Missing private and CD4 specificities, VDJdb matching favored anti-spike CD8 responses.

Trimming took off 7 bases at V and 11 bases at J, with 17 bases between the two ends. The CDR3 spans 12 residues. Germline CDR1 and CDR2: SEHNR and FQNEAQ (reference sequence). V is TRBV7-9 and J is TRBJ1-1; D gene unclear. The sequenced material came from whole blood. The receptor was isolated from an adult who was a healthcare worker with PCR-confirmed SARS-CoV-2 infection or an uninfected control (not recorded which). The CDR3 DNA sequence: TGTGCCAGCAAAACTGTTGACTCGGCGGCTTTCTTT. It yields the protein CASKTVDSAAFF.